This is a list of T cell receptor beta chains from one sample in a study of cytomegalovirus exposure and HLA in healthy donors. Only in-frame clones appear in the TCRdb table, and some are missing; sequencing was by immunoSEQ multiplex PCR. The table lists 150,000 to 200,000 clones, 70% to 85% of them singletons. Sequencing was carried out using PBMCs. These receptors originate from a human donor in good health. Each CDR3 is given with its conserved first and last residue. The D gene is left open where the match is weak. A clone size is listed for some rows: how often the clone was seen (once, few, many), or a class if it is expanded.

CDR3	DNA	size	V	D	length	J
CASSGTRLISGANVLTF	TGTGCCAGCAGCGGCACCCGGTTGATCTCTGGGGCCAACGTCCTGACTTTC	.	TRBV9	.	17	TRBJ2-6
CSVDPDTGTEAFF	TGCAGCGTTGACCCGGACACTGGCACTGAAGCTTTCTTT	.	TRBV29-1	.	13	TRBJ1-1
CASSPDRGRTEAFF	TGTGCCAGCAGCCCGGACAGGGGGAGGACTGAAGCTTTCTTT	.	TRBV5-6	TRBD1	14	TRBJ1-1
CASSQAVSYEQYF	TGCGCCAGCAGCCAAGCGGTTTCCTACGAGCAGTACTTC	.	TRBV4-1	.	13	TRBJ2-7
CASSELSGNTEAFF	TGTGCCAGCAGCGAACTCTCAGGGAACACTGAAGCTTTCTTT	.	TRBV9	.	14	TRBJ1-1
CASSTRFSSGNTIYF	TGTGCCAGCAGTACCCGATTTAGCTCTGGAAACACCATATATTTT	.	TRBV28	.	15	TRBJ1-3
CASSPAGGQLFYEQYF	TGTGCCAGCAGCCCCGCGGGGGGACAGCTATTCTACGAGCAGTACTTC	.	TRBV9	.	16	TRBJ2-7
CAWSVRPGWNLGYEQYF	TGTGCCTGGAGTGTACGTCCGGGGTGGAACCTAGGGTACGAGCAGTACTTC	few	TRBV30	.	17	TRBJ2-7
CASSFHGRGRREKLFF	TGTGCCAGCAGCTTCCACGGGAGGGGACGTCGTGAAAAACTGTTTTTT	once	TRBV7-9	.	16	TRBJ1-4
CASSLAVSGNTIYF	TGCGCCAGCAGCTTGGCCGTTTCTGGAAACACCATATATTTT	.	TRBV5-1	.	14	TRBJ1-3
CASTLGTAPQNTEAFF	TGCGCCAGCACCCTTGGGACAGCTCCTCAGAACACTGAAGCTTTCTTT	.	TRBV5-1	TRBD1	16	TRBJ1-1
CASSYEHRENIQYF	TGTGCCAGCAGTTACGAACACAGGGAAAACATTCAGTACTTC	.	TRBV6-5	.	14	TRBJ2-4
CASSPTGGPSTDTQYF	TGCGCCAGCAGCCCGACAGGGGGCCCGAGCACAGATACGCAGTATTTT	.	TRBV5-1	TRBD1	16	TRBJ2-3
CASSPLVLAGVTDTQYF	TGTGCCAGCAGTCCGCTGGTCCTCGCGGGGGTCACAGATACGCAGTATTTT	.	TRBV5-5	TRBD2	17	TRBJ2-3
CASSQERTGRPPHSPLHF	TGCGCCAGCAGCCAAGAAAGGACAGGGAGACCCCCGCACTCGCCCCTCCACTTT	.	TRBV4-1	TRBD1	18	TRBJ1-6
CASSFPPVNEQYF	TGTGCCAGCAGCTTCCCTCCGGTGAACGAGCAGTACTTC	.	TRBV5-4	.	13	TRBJ2-7
CASSGQGIENNEQFF	TGCGCCAGCAGTGGACAGGGGATTGAGAACAATGAGCAGTTCTTC	.	TRBV10-1	TRBD1	15	TRBJ2-1
CASSFVGGSSYEQYF	TGTGCCAGCAGCTTTGTGGGAGGGTCGTCCTACGAGCAGTACTTC	once	TRBV7-9	TRBD2	15	TRBJ2-7
CASSIWPGTSEEETQYF	TGTGCCAGTAGTATATGGCCGGGGACTAGCGAGGAAGAGACCCAGTACTTC	.	TRBV19	TRBD2	17	TRBJ2-5
CASIPAGATNEKLFF	TGTGCCAGTATCCCCGCCGGAGCAACTAATGAAAAACTGTTTTTT	.	TRBV19	.	15	TRBJ1-4
CASSGDRLGQPQHF	TGTGCCAGCTCAGGGGACAGGCTAGGTCAGCCCCAGCATTTT	.	TRBV18	TRBD1	14	TRBJ1-5
CASSDRLPTEKLFF	TGTGCCAGCAGTGATCGACTACCAACCGAAAAACTGTTTTTT	.	TRBV2	.	14	TRBJ1-4
CASSSDGTGETEAFF	TGTGCCAGCAGCTCCGACGGGACAGGAGAGACTGAAGCTTTCTTT	.	TRBV7-2	TRBD1	15	TRBJ1-1
CASSTGGLYEQYF	TGTGCCAGCAGTACTGGAGGCCTCTACGAGCAGTACTTC	few	TRBV6-6	.	13	TRBJ2-7
CASQLRGGGMDGYTF	TGCGCCAGCCAACTCCGAGGGGGCGGCATGGATGGCTACACCTTC	.	TRBV5-1	TRBD1	15	TRBJ1-2
CASSLDRGRNTEAFF	TGTGCCAGCAGCTTGGACAGGGGCCGGAACACTGAAGCTTTCTTT	.	TRBV11-3	TRBD1	15	TRBJ1-1
CASSQEGPRQGRDGYTF	TGCGCCAGCAGCCAAGAGGGTCCCCGACAGGGGAGGGATGGCTACACCTTC	.	TRBV4-3	TRBD1	17	TRBJ1-2
CASSGGTDSNQPQHF	TGTGCCAGCAGTGGGGGGACAGATAGCAATCAGCCCCAGCATTTT	few	TRBV6-1	TRBD1	15	TRBJ1-5
CASSPGTGSYGYTF	TGCGCCAGCAGCCCAGGGACAGGGAGCTATGGCTACACCTTC	few	TRBV4-1	TRBD1	14	TRBJ1-2
CASSDGLFTGELFF	TGTGCCAGCAGCGACGGACTTTTCACCGGGGAGCTGTTTTTT	.	TRBV5-8	.	14	TRBJ2-2
CASSVVDRVGTEAFF	TGTGCCAGCAGCGTAGTTGACAGGGTGGGGACTGAAGCTTTCTTT	.	TRBV9	TRBD1	15	TRBJ1-1
CASSEEAASNQPQHF	TGTGCCAGCAGTGAAGAGGCGGCTAGCAATCAGCCCCAGCATTTT	.	TRBV2	.	15	TRBJ1-5
CASSDTSGGANEQFF	TGTGCCAGCAGCGACACTAGCGGGGGGGCGAATGAGCAGTTCTTC	.	TRBV7-2	TRBD2	15	TRBJ2-1
CATSRGYHPGTGNSPLHF	TGTGCCACCAGCAGAGGGTATCACCCCGGGACTGGTAATTCACCCCTCCACTTT	.	TRBV15	.	18	TRBJ1-6
CASSLTRQNTEAFF	TGTGCCAGCAGCTTAACTCGACAGAACACTGAAGCTTTCTTT	.	TRBV11-2	.	14	TRBJ1-1
CASSYGPGGEQYF	TGTGCCAGCAGTTACGGGCCGGGGGGAGAGCAGTACTTC	few	TRBV6-5	TRBD2	13	TRBJ2-7
CASSVTVTGELFF	TGTGCCAGCAGCGTTACGGTCACCGGGGAGCTGTTTTTT	.	TRBV9	.	13	TRBJ2-2
CASSLGKRETEAFF	TGCGCCAGCAGCTTGGGGAAGAGGGAGACTGAAGCTTTCTTT	.	TRBV5-1	.	14	TRBJ1-1
CASSRGSVVYNEQFF	TGTGCCAGCAGCCGAGGGTCTGTGGTATACAATGAGCAGTTCTTC	.	TRBV13	.	15	TRBJ2-1
CASRPPRAGELFF	TGTGCCAGCAGGCCCCCGAGGGCCGGGGAGCTGTTTTTT	.	TRBV2	.	13	TRBJ2-2
CASSTQRNEKLFF	TGTGCCAGTAGTACTCAGAGGAATGAAAAACTGTTTTTT	few	TRBV19	.	13	TRBJ1-4
CASSPLQLNTEAFF	TGTGCCAGCAGCCCTTTACAGTTGAACACTGAAGCTTTCTTT	.	TRBV7-9	.	14	TRBJ1-1